The 27 T cell receptor beta chains presented below share a single source sample, sequenced in a study of naive and memory T cell subsets. Both TRBC1 and TRBC2 were covered by a beta constant-region primer of two equimolar oligonucleotides. Four rounds of PCR amplified the ligated cDNA using nested alpha and beta constant-region primers plus SP2. TCRdb re-derived calls from the UMI-ligation and nested PCR reads in MiXCR, one entry per CDR3 protein. The table includes some 17,000 distinct CDR3 sequences, approximately 9.4% detected once. Sequencing was performed on central memory CD8+ T cells from blood. These receptors came from a human donor in good health.

This clonotype occurred many times. The chain has TRBV27 and TRBJ2-3, with 9 bases lining up with TRBD2. Trimming cost V 6 bases and J 2 bases; bases outside gene matches: 18. Germline V lookup: CDR1 MNHEY, CDR2 SMNVEV (reference sequence). CDR3 length: 19 residues. The CDR3 DNA follows: TGTGCCAGCAGCACCCAGCTAGCGGGGCCCTCGCTTCTCACAGATACGCAGTATTTT. Protein: CASSTQLAGPSLLTDTQYF.

This clonotype has at least ten counts. The rearrangement links TRBV15 to TRBJ2-1; 8 positions agree with TRBD2. The V and J ends lost 1 base and 6 bases, in that order; junction bases with no gene match: 2. CDR3 length: 14 amino acids. Germline V lookup: CDR1 LNHNV, CDR2 YYDKDF (reference sequence). CDR3 nucleotides: TGTGCCACCAGCAGAGCGGGAGGGTTCAATGAGCAGTTCTTC. Translating gives CATSRAGGFNEQFF.

This clonotype appeared many times. The gene calls are TRBV6-5 and TRBJ2-3; 13 positions agree with TRBD2. Germline-derived CDR1 and CDR2 are MNHEY and SVGAGI. The V segment lost 6 bases and the J segment 5 bases; nucleotides outside the gene matches: 5. The CDR3 runs to 15 residues. The CDR3, as DNA: TGTGCCAGCAGATCACTAGCGGGAGGGTTAGATACGCAGTATTTT. The encoded protein is CASRSLAGGLDTQYF.

Many counts were recorded for this clonotype. The rearrangement links TRBV29-1 to TRBJ1-5; D uncertain. The CDR3 spans 15 residues. The V end was cut by 5 bases, the J end by 2 bases, with 16 bases between. In germline, CDR1 is SQVTM, CDR2 ANQGSEA. The CDR3 protein is CSVKDGGYGNQPQHF. The CDR3 DNA reads TGCAGCGTTAAGGACGGAGGGTATGGCAATCAGCCCCAGCATTTT.

This clonotype is medium-sized (0.01 to 0.1%) in the sample. The rearrangement joins TRBV6-2 or TRBV6-3 to TRBJ2-1; D unresolved. The CDR3 is 13 amino acids. With 4 bases removed from V and 4 bases from J, the gap between germline ends came to 8 bases. Germline loops: CDR1 MNHEY, CDR2 SVGEGT. The DNA of the CDR3 is TGTGCCAGCAGTTCCTCAGATTACAATGAGCAGTTCTTC. It is translated as CASSSSDYNEQFF.

This clonotype has at least ten counts. The chain joins TRBV13 to TRBJ2-2; D remains ambiguous. Germline V lookup: CDR1 PRHDT, CDR2 FYEKMQ (reference sequence). V was clipped by 0 bases and J by 1 base, with 3 bases between them. CDR3 length: 14 residues. Written as DNA, the CDR3 is TGTGCCAGCAGCTTAGGGAAGAACACCGGGGAGCTGTTTTTT. The encoded protein is CASSLGKNTGELFF.

The chain recombines TRBV4-3 with TRBJ2-7; TRBD2 aligns across 8 bases. Trimming cost V 1 base and J 3 bases; bases outside gene matches: 8. The CDR3 sequence is 16 residues long. The V gene's germline CDR1 is LGHNA and CDR2 YSLEER. The chain's CDR3 is CASSQVWREDLYEQYF. As DNA, the CDR3 is TGCGCCAGCAGCCAAGTATGGCGGGAGGACCTCTACGAGCAGTACTTC.

This clonotype turned up a few times. The V and J genes are TRBV5-8 and TRBJ1-6; tentatively, D is TRBD1 (6 bases). Trimming stripped 2 bases from V and 9 bases from J, with 12 bases between. Looked up from germline, CDR1 is SGHTS and CDR2 is YDEGEE. This CDR3 is built from 14 residues. The CDR3 DNA is TGTGCCAGCAGCTTCCCGGACAGTATTTCACCCCTCCACTTT. Its translation is CASSFPDSISPLHF.

In this sample, this clonotype turned up many times. The chain carries TRBV6-2 or TRBV6-3 and TRBJ2-6; D unresolved. CDR3 length equals 14 residues. V was trimmed by 2 bases and J by 0 bases, leaving 2 bases between them. The germline gives CDR1 MNHEY, CDR2 SVGEGT. CDR3 loop: CASSYISGANVLTF. The DNA of the CDR3 is TGTGCCAGCAGTTACATCTCTGGGGCCAACGTCCTGACTTTC.

In this sample, this clonotype turned up a few times. J is TRBJ2-3 and V is TRBV6-2 or TRBV6-3; D is undetermined. V was cut by 5 bases and J by 0 bases, with 12 bases left in between. CDR1 is MNHEY, CDR2 SVGEGT, per germline. The CDR3 loop spans 15 amino acids. The CDR3 reads CASSADEASTDTQYF. In DNA form, the CDR3 reads TGTGCCAGCAGTGCGGACGAAGCTAGCACAGATACGCAGTATTTT.

The chain carries TRBV6-1 and TRBJ2-3; 8 nucleotides agree with TRBD2. V shed 3 bases, J shed 2 bases, and the junction held 7 bases outside the gene matches. This CDR3 is 16 amino acids long. Germline assignment: CDR1 MNHNS and CDR2 SASEGT. As DNA, the CDR3 is TGTGCCAGCAGTGATGAAGCGGGGGCGCACACAGATACGCAGTATTTT. This gives the protein CASSDEAGAHTDTQYF.

This clonotype has ten or more counts. The chain uses TRBV4-3 and TRBJ2-7; 7 positions match TRBD1. The CDR3 has 17 amino acids. Germline CDR1 reads LGHNA; CDR2 reads YSLEER. With V trimmed by 0 bases and J by 5 bases, 13 bases remained unmatched. In DNA, the CDR3 is TGCGCCAGCAGCCAAGATCACCGGACAGGACCGCCACACGAGCAGTACTTC. Translation gives CASSQDHRTGPPHEQYF.

This clonotype has ten or more counts. The chain has TRBV7-9 and TRBJ2-7, with D maybe TRBD1 (6 bases). Trimming took 3 bases from V and 3 from J, leaving 9 bases between them. Looked up from germline, CDR1 is SEHNR and CDR2 is FQNEAQ (reference sequence). The CDR3 is made up of 13 amino acids. DNA of the CDR3: TGTGCCAGCAGCTTGGACAGTCGCTACGAGCAGTACTTC. Its protein is CASSLDSRYEQYF.

This clonotype was counted ten times or more. In DNA form, the CDR3 reads TGTGCCGGAGGATCTGGACCGCCCGAACTCTATGGCTACACCTTC. As protein: CAGGSGPPELYGYTF. This chain joins TRBV7-9 and TRBJ1-2; D ambiguous. The CDR3 is 15 residues long. Trimming left V 11 bases short and J 4 bases short, with 23 bases between. Per the germline V gene, CDR1 is SEHNR and CDR2 is FQNEAQ (reference sequence).

This clonotype was detected only a few times. The chain has TRBV5-1 and TRBJ1-2; D is unclear. Germline assignment: CDR1 SGHRS and CDR2 YFSETQ. The germline V and J ends were trimmed by 2 bases and 4 bases, with 15 bases remaining between them. The CDR3 has 15 residues. CDR3 amino acids: CASSFRLGLGYGYTF. The CDR3 DNA sequence: TGCGCCAGCAGCTTTCGTCTCGGACTAGGCTATGGCTACACCTTC.

This clonotype was seen more than once but under ten times. The rearrangement links TRBV14 to TRBJ1-1; D is perhaps TRBD1 (5 bases). With 1 base removed from V and 0 bases from J, the gap between germline ends came to 9 bases. CDR1 is SGHDN and CDR2 is FVKESK in the germline V gene. CDR3 length: 15 residues. The CDR3 bases are TGTGCCAGCAGCCAAGGAGGGGCCTTGAACACTGAAGCTTTCTTT. This gives the protein CASSQGGALNTEAFF.

The sample holds many counts of this clonotype. This rearrangement joins TRBV5-8 to TRBJ2-7; no clear D. CDR1 is SGHTS, CDR2 YDEGEE, per germline. Trimming took 0 bases from V and 2 from J, leaving 6 bases between them. The CDR3 covers 13 residues. The CDR3 region is CASSLGPTYEQYF. The CDR3 nucleotides read TGTGCCAGCAGCTTGGGACCTACCTACGAGCAGTACTTC.

This clonotype occurred a few times. The chain combines TRBV18 with TRBJ2-3, with D possibly being TRBD1 (6 bases). Trimming removed 3 bases at V and 0 bases at J, with 10 bases between. This CDR3 is built from 15 residues. Germline CDR1 and CDR2: KGHSH and LQKENI. CDR3 in amino acids: CASSPETGSTDTQYF. CDR3 coding DNA: TGTGCCAGCTCACCCGAGACAGGCAGCACAGATACGCAGTATTTT.

The V and J genes are TRBV7-9 and TRBJ1-1; a weak D match, TRBD1 (6 bases). The V and J ends lost 5 bases and 8 bases respectively, with 12 bases between them. This CDR3 has 12 residues. The germline V gene has CDR1 SEHNR and CDR2 FQNEAQ (reference sequence). The CDR3 here is CASSTFDREAFF. The CDR3 DNA follows: TGTGCCAGCAGCACGTTCGACAGGGAAGCTTTCTTT.

In this sample, this clonotype is medium-sized. The V call is TRBV20-1, the J call TRBJ2-3; TRBD1 matches 8 bases. The CDR3 spans 15 residues. Germline-derived CDR1 and CDR2 are DFQATT and SNEGSKA (reference sequence). Germline trimming cut 2 bases from V and 3 bases from J; bases unmatched to any gene: 7. The CDR3 sequence is CSARNAGQETDTQYF. In nucleotides, the CDR3 is TGCAGTGCTAGAAACGCGGGACAGGAGACAGATACGCAGTATTTT.

This clonotype was detected many times. The V call is TRBV4-3, the J call TRBJ2-6; D might be TRBD2 (5 bases). The CDR3 spans 16 residues. CDR1 and CDR2 (germline): LGHNA, YSLEER. Trimming took 0 bases from V and 1 from J, leaving 7 bases between them. The CDR3 loop reads CASSQDGSSGANVLTF. DNA for the CDR3: TGCGCCAGCAGCCAAGATGGGAGTTCTGGGGCCAACGTCCTGACTTTC.

This clonotype was recorded many times. This chain connects TRBV28 to TRBJ2-3, with 10 nucleotides matching TRBD1. Unmatched junction bases numbered 0, after V lost 3 bases and J lost 3 bases. The CDR3 totals 14 residues. Germline CDR1 MDHEN, CDR2 SYDVKM. The CDR3 DNA reads as TGTGCCAGCAGTTTGGGACAGGGGACAGATACGCAGTATTTT. Its translation: CASSLGQGTDTQYF.

This clonotype was found many times. The chain uses TRBV5-1 and TRBJ1-2; the D gene is possibly TRBD1 (5 bases). CDR3 length equals 14 residues. The ends were cut back, 5 bases at V and 4 bases at J, with 15 bases in the middle. Germline lookup yields CDR1 SGHRS and CDR2 YFSETQ. CDR3 protein: CASRSAGTFYGYTF. CDR3 nucleotides: TGCGCCAGCAGAAGCGCCGGGACCTTCTATGGCTACACCTTC.

This rearrangement joins TRBV4-2 to TRBJ2-3; 8 nucleotides line up with TRBD2. The CDR3 is 15 amino acids. Trimming cost V 0 bases and J 4 bases; bases outside gene matches: 3. The germline V gene encodes CDR1 LGHNA and CDR2 YNFKEQ. Here the CDR3 reads CASSQDRGGPDTQYF. CDR3 nucleotides: TGTGCCAGCAGCCAAGATCGGGGGGGCCCAGATACGCAGTATTTT.

This clonotype was detected ten times or more. The V call is TRBV6-1, the J call TRBJ2-6, with 10 bases that match TRBD1. Trimming cost V 0 bases and J 3 bases; bases outside gene matches: 11. The CDR3 has 20 residues. Germline assignment: CDR1 MNHNS and CDR2 SASEGT. CDR3 amino acids: CASSEARGDRGRDGANVLTF. DNA for the CDR3: TGTGCCAGCAGTGAAGCGAGGGGAGACAGGGGGCGCGATGGGGCCAACGTCCTGACTTTC.

In its sample, this clonotype was seen many times. CDR3 DNA sequence: TGTGCCAGCTCATCGGGACTAGTTACCTACGAGCAGTACTTC. Amino acid sequence: CASSSGLVTYEQYF. The chain is built from TRBV18 and TRBJ2-7; 8 bases agree with TRBD2. CDR1 and CDR2 from the germline V gene are KGHSH and LQKENI. The CDR3 covers 14 residues. V lost 5 bases and J lost 2; bases outside the gene matches: 5.

This clonotype occurred many times. CDR3 bases: TGTGCCAGCAGCTCGGGAGCGGGGCGCTTTGATGAGCAGTTCTTC. Its translation is CASSSGAGRFDEQFF. The rearrangement joins TRBV5-6 to TRBJ2-1; 7 nucleotides align to TRBD2. J lost 8 bases, V lost 3 bases, and 11 bases had no gene match. The CDR3 extends over 15 amino acids. CDR1 and CDR2 from the germline V gene are SGHDT and YYEEEE.